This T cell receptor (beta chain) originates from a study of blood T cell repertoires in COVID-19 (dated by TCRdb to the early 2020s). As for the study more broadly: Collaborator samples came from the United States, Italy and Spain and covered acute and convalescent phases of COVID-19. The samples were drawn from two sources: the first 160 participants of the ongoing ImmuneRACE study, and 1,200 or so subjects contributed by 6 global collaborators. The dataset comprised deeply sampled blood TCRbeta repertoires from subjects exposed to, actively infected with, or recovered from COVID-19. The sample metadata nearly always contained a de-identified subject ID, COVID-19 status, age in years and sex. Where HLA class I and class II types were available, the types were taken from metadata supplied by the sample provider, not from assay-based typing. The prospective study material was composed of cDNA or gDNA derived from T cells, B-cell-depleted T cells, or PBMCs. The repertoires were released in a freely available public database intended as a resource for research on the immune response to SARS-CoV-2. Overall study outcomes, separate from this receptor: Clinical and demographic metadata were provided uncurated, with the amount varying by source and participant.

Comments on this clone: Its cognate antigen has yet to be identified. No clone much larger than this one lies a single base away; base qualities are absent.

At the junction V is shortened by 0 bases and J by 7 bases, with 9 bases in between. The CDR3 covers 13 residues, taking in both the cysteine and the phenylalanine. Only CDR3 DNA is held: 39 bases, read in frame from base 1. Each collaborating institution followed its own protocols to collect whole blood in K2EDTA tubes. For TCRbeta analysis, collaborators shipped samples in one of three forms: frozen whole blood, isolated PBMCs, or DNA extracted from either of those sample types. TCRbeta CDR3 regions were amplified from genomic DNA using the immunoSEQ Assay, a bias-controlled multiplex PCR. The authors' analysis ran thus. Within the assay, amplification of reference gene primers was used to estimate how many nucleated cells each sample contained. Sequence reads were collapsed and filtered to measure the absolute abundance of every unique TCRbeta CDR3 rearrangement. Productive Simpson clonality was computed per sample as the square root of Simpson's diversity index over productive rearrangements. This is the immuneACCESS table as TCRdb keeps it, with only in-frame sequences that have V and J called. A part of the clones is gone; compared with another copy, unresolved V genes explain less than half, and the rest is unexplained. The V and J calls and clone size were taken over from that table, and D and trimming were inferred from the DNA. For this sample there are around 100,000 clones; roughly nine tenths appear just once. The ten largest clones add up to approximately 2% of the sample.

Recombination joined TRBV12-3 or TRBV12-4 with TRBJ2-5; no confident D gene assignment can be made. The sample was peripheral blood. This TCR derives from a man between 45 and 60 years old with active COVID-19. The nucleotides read TGTGCCAGCAGTTTAGCGCTTTCGGGGACCCAGTACTTC. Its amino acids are CASSLALSGTQYF.